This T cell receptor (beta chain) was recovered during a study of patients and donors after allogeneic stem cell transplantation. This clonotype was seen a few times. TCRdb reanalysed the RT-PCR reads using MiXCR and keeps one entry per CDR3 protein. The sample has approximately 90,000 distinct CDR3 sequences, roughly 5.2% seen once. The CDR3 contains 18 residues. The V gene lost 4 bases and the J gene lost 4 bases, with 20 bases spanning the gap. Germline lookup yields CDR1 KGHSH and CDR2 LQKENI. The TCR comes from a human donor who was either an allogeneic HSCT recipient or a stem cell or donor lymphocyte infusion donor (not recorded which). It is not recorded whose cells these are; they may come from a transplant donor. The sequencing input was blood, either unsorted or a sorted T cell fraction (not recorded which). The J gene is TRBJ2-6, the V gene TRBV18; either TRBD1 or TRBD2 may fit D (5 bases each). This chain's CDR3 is CASSLPGEPGRGANVLTF. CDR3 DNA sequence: TGTGCCAGCTCACTGCCCGGGGAGCCAGGGAGAGGGGCCAACGTCCTGACTTTC.